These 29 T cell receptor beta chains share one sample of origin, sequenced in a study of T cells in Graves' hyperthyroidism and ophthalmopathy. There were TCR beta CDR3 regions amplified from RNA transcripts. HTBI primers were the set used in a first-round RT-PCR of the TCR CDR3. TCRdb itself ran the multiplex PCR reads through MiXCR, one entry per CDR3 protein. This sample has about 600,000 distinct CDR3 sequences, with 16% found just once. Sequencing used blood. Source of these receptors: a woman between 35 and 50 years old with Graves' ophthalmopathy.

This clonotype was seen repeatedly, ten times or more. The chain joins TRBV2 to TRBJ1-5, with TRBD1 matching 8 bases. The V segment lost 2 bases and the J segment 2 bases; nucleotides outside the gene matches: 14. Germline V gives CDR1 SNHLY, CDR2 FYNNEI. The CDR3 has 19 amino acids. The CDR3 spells CASSEKVVTGVLGNQPQHF. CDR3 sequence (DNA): TGTGCCAGCAGTGAAAAGGTTGTGACAGGGGTATTGGGCAATCAGCCCCAGCATTTT.

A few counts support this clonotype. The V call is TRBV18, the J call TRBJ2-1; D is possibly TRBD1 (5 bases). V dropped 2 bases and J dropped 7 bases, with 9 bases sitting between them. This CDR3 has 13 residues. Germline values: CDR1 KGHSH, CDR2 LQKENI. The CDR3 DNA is TGTGCCAGCTCACCATATACAGGTAATGAGCAGTTCTTC. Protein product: CASSPYTGNEQFF.

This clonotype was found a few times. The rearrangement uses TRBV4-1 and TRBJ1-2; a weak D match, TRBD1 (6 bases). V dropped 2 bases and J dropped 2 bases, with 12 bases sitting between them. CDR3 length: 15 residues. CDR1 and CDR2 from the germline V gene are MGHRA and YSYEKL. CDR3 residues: CASSQPRGSNYGYTF. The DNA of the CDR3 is TGCGCCAGCAGCCAACCAAGGGGGTCAAACTATGGCTACACCTTC.

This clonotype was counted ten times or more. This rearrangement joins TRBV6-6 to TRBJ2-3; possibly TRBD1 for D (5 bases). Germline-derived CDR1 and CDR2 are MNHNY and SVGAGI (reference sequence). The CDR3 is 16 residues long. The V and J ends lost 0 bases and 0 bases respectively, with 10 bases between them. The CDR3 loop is CASSYSGQWSTDTQYF. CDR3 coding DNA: TGTGCCAGCAGTTACTCGGGGCAGTGGAGCACAGATACGCAGTATTTT.

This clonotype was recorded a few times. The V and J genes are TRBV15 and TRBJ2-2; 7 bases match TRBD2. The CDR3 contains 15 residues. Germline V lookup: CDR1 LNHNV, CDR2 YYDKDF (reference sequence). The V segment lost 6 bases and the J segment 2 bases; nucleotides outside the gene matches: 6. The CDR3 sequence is CATSLGGSNTGELFF. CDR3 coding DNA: TGTGCCACCAGTCTGGGAGGGAGTAACACCGGGGAGCTGTTTTTT.

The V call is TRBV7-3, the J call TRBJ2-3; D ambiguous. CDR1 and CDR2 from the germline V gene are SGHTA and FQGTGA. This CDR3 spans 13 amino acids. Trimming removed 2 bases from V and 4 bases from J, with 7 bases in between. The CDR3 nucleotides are TGTGCCAGCAGCTTACCCCGCTCAGATACGCAGTATTTT. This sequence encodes CASSLPRSDTQYF.

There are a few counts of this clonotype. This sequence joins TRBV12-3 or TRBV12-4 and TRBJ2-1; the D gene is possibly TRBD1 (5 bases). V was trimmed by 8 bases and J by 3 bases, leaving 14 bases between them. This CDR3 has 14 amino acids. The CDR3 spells CASGRQISYNEQFF. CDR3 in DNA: TGTGCCAGCGGACGACAGATCAGCTACAATGAGCAGTTCTTC.

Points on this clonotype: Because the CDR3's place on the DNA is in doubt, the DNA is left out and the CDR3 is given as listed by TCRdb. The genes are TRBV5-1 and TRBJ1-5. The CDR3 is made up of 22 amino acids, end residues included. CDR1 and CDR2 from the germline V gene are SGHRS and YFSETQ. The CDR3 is CASSLDRVYEQYFGPGNQPQHF.

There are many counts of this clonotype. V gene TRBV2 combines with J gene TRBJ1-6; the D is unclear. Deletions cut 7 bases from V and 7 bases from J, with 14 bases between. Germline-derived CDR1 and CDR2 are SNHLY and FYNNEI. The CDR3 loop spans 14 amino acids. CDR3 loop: CASKRVEVNSPLHF. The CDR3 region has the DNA TGTGCCAGCAAAAGGGTAGAGGTCAATTCACCCCTCCACTTT.

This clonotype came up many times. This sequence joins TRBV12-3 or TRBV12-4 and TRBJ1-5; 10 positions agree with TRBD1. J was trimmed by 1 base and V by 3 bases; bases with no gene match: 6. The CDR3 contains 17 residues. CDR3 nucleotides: TGTGCCAGCAGTTTTCGGGACAGGGGTAAGAGCAATCAGCCCCAGCATTTT. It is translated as CASSFRDRGKSNQPQHF.

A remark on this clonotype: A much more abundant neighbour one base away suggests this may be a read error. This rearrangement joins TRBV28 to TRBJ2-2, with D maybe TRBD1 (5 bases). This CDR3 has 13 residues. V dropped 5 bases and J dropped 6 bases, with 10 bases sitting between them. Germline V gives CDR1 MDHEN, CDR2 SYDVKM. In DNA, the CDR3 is TGTGCCAGCAGTCTCAGGGATGCCGGGGAGCTGTTTTTT. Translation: CASSLRDAGELFF. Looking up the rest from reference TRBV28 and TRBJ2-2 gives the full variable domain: DVKVTQSSRYLVKRTGEKVFLECVQDMDHENMFWYRQDPGLGLRLIYFSYDVKMKEKGDIPEGYSVSREKKERFSLILESASTNQTSMYLCASSLRDAGELFFGEGSRLTVL.

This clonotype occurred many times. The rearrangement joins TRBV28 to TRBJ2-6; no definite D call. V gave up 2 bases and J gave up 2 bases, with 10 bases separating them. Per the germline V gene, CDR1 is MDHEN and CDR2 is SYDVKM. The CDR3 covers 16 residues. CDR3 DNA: TGTGCCAGCAGTTTACTGTCCCAACCTGGGGCCAACGTCCTGACTTTC. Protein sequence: CASSLLSQPGANVLTF.

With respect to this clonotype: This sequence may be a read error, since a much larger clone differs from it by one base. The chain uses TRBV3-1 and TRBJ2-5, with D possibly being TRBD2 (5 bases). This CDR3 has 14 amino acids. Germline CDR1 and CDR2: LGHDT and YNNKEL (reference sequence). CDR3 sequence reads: CAGSPPTRQETQYF. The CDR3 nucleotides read TGTGCCGGCAGCCCTCCCACTAGACAAGAGACCCAGTACTTC.

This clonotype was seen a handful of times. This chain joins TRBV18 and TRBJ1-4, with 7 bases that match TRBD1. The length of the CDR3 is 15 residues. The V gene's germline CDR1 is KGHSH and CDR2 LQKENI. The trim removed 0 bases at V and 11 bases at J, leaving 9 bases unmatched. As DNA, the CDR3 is TGTGCCAGCTCACCACCAGGACAGGCGGGTGAGAAACTGTTTTTT. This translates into CASSPPGQAGEKLFF.

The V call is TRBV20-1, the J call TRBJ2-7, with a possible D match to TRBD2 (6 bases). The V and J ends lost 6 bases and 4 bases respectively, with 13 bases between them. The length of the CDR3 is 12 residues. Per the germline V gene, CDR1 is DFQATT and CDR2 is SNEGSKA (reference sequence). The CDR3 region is CSAIPSAYEQYF. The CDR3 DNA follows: TGCAGTGCCATCCCTAGCGCTTACGAGCAGTACTTC.

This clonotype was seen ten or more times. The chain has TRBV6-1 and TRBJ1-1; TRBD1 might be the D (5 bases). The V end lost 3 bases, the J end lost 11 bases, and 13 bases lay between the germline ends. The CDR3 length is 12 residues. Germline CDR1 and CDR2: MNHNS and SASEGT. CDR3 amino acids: CASSETGTSAFF. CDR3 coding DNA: TGTGCCAGCAGTGAGACCGGGACTTCGGCTTTCTTT.

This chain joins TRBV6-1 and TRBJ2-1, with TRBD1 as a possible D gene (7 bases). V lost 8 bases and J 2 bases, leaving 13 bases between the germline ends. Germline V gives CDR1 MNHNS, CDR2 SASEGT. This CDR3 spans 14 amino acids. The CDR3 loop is CASGGTAAYNEQFF. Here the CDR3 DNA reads TGTGCCAGCGGCGGGACAGCGGCCTACAATGAGCAGTTCTTC.

This CDR3 reads CSVGTGGNTGELFF. For the CDR3, the DNA is TGCAGCGTTGGGACAGGGGGTAACACCGGGGAGCTGTTTTTT. This rearrangement joins TRBV29-1 to TRBJ2-2, with 10 bases fitting TRBD1. Germline V gene data show CDR1 as SQVTM and CDR2 as ANQGSEA. There are 14 residues in the CDR3. V shed 4 bases and J 2 bases; nucleotides not matched to a gene: 1.

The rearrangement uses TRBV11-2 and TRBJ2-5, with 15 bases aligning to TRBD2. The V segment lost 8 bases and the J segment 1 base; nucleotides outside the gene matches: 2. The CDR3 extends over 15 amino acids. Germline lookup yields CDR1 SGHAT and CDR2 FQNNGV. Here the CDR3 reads CASRTSGGAQETQYF. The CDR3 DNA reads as TGTGCCAGCCGGACTAGCGGGGGGGCCCAAGAGACCCAGTACTTC. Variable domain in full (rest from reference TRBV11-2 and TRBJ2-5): EAGVAQSPRYKIIEKRQSVAFWCNPISGHATLYWYQQILGQGPKLLIQFQNNGVVDDSQLPKDRFSAERLKGVDSTLKIQPAKLEDSAVYLCASRTSGGAQETQYFGPGTRLLVL.

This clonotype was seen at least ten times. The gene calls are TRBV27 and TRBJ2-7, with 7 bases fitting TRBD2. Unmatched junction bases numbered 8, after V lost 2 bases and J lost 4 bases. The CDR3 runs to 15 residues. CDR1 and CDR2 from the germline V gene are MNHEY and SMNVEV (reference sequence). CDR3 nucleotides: TGTGCCAGCAGTTTAGAGGCTAGCGGTTTATACGAGCAGTACTTC. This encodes CASSLEASGLYEQYF.

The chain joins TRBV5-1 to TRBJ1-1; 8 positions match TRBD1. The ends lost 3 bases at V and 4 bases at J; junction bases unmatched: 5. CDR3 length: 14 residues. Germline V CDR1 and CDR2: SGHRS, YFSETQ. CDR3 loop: CASSSGQDGTEAFF. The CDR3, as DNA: TGCGCCAGCAGCTCGGGACAGGATGGCACTGAAGCTTTCTTT. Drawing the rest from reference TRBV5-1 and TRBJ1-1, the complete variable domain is KAGVTQTPRYLIKTRGQQVTLSCSPISGHRSVSWYQQTPGQGLQFLFEYFSETQRNKGNFPGRFSGRQFSNSRSEMNVSTLELGDSALYLCASSSGQDGTEAFFGQGTRLTVV.

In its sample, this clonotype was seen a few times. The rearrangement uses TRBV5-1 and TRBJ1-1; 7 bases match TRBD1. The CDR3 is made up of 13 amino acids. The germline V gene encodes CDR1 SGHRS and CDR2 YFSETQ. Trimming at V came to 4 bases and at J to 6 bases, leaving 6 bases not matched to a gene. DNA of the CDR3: TGCGCCAGCAGCACCGGGACAGAACCTGAAGCTTTCTTT. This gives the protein CASSTGTEPEAFF.

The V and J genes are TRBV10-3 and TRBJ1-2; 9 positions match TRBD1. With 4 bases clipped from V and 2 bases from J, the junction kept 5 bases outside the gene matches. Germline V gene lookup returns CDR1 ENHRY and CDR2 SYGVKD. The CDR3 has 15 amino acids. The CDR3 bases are TGTGCCATCAGTGCAGGACAGGGGCTAAACTATGGCTACACCTTC. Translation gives CAISAGQGLNYGYTF.

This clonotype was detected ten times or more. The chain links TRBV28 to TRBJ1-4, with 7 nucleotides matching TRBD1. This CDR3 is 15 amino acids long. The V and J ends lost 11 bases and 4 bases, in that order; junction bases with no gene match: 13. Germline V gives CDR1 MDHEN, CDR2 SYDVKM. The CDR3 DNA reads TGTGCCGGAATGAGGAAGACAGGGAATAATGAAAAACTGTTTTTT. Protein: CAGMRKTGNNEKLFF.

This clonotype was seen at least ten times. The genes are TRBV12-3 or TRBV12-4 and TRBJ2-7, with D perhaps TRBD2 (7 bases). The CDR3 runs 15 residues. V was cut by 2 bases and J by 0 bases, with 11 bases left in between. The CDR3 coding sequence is TGTGCCAGCAGTTTAAGGGGGGGCCTCTCCTACGAGCAGTACTTC. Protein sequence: CASSLRGGLSYEQYF.

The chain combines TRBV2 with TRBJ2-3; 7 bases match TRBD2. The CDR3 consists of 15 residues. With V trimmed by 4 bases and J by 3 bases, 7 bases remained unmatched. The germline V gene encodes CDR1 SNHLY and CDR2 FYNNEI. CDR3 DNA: TGTGCCAGCAGTGGGGGGGGGGGGGTTACAGATACGCAGTATTTT. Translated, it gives CASSGGGGVTDTQYF. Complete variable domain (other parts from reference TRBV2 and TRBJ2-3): EPEVTQTPSHQVTQMGQEVILRCVPISNHLYFYWYRQILGQKVEFLVSFYNNEISEKSEIFDDQFSVERPDGSNFTLKIRSTKLEDSAMYFCASSGGGGVTDTQYFGPGTRLTVL.

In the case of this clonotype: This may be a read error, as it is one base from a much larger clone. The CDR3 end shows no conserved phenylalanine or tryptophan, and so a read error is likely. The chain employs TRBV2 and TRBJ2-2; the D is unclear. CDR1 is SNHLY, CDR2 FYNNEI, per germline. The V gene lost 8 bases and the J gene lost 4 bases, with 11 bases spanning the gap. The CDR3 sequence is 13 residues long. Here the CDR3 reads CASFFDGTGELFL. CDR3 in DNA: TGTGCCAGCTTTTTCGACGGCACCGGGGAGCTGTTTCTT.

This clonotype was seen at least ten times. CDR3 DNA: TGTGCCAGCAGTTCACCACCAGTTAATGAGCAGTTCTTC. This codes for CASSSPPVNEQFF. The chain links TRBV6-2 or TRBV6-3 to TRBJ2-1; D gene uncertain. V shed 4 bases and J shed 7 bases, with 11 bases lying between them. The CDR3 spans 13 residues. CDR1 MNHEY and CDR2 SVGEGT come from the germline V gene.

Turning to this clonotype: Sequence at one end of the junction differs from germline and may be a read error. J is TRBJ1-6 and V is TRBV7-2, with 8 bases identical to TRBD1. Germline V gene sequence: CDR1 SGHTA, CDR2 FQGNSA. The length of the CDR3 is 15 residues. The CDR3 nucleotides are TGCGCCAGCAGCCAAGCGGACAGGGTCAATTCACCCCTCCACTTT. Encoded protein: CASSQADRVNSPLHF.